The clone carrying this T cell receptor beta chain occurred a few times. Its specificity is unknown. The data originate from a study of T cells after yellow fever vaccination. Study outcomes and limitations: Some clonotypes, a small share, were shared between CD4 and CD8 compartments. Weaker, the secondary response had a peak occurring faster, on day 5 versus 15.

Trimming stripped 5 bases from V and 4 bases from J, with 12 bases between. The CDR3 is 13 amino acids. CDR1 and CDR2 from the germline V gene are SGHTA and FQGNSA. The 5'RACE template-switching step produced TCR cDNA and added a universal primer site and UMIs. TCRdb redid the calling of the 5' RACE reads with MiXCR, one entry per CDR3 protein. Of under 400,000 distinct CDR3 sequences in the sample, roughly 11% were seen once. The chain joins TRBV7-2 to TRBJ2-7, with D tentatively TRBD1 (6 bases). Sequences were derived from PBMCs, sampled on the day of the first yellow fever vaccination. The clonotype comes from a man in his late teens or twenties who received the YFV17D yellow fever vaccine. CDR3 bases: TGTGCCAGCAGCGGAACCCAGGGGTACGAGCAGTACTTC. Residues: CASSGTQGYEQYF.